Described below is a single TCR beta chain sequence and its context. What it recognizes is unknown. This sample is part of a study of CXCR3-negative and CXCR3-positive naive CD8 T cells. Findings of the study overall: CXCR3-positive naive cells had more hydrophobic TRB CDR3s than CXCR3-negative naive cells.

With UMI labels, 5' RACE was used to prepare the TRB cDNA libraries. TCRdb re-called the 5' RACE reads; one entry per CDR3 protein, DNA not given. The sample table sets out around 160,000 distinct CDR3 sequences. CDR3 length equals 14 residues. The V gene's germline CDR1 is MGHRA and CDR2 YSYEKL. Sequences were obtained from naive CXCR3+ CD8+ T cells from blood. Subset reported: CD45RO-CCR7+CD27+CD95- naive CD8+ T cells expressing CXCR3 (TNR3+). The V and J genes are TRBV4-1 and TRBJ1-1. The clonotype comes from a human donor in good health. Some clones in this sample may be carry-over from other donors' samples. The CDR3 here is CASSPEWRESEAFF.